This T cell receptor (beta chain) was recorded in a study of T cell repertoires in cytomegalovirus infection. Comments on this clonotype: The antigen remains undetermined.

Germline loops: CDR1 SGDLS, CDR2 YYNGEE. CDR3 length: 14 amino acids. The V gene lost 0 bases and the J gene lost 3 bases, with 7 bases spanning the gap. MiXCR was run by TCRdb on the reads, yielding one entry per CDR3 protein. This table has approximately 300,000 distinct CDR3 sequences, about 28% appearing once. The sample in question was cultured PBMCs, obtained from culture after CMV antigen stimulation. The gene calls are TRBV9 and TRBJ1-3, with D unresolved. This clonotype originated in a human donor in good health (CMV status not recorded). Some clones in this sample may be carry-over from other donors' samples. This chain's CDR3 is CASSVGSVGNTIYF. CDR3 bases: TGTGCCAGCAGCGTAGGGTCAGTTGGAAACACCATATATTTT.